This T cell receptor (beta chain) originates from a study of OX40 agonist ivuxolimab in advanced cancers. The overall study: Partial response was recorded in three patients: one hepatocellular carcinoma and two cutaneous melanoma cases. General study results and limits: Relative to CD4+ cells, CD8+ T cells on average had more expanded clones. What antigens the expanded peripheral T cells recognized was never established. Several nonresponders also turned out to have low normalized T-cell clonal expansion.

The CDR3 has 15 amino acids. Note on this clone: What it binds is not known.

TCRdb's table, derived via immunoSEQ multiplex PCR, lists solely in-frame clones and lacks some. The sample carries some 39,000 clones, approximately 91% recorded once. The specimen was CD4+ or CD8+ T cells sorted from blood, collected in a trial of the OX40 agonist ivuxolimab. This sequence originates from an adult with an advanced solid tumor such as melanoma, head and neck, liver or kidney cancer. The V gene is TRBV21-1, the J gene TRBJ2-7; the tabulated D call, TRBD1, remains unverified against the DNA. TRBV21-1 is flagged as a pseudogene. CDR3 nucleotide sequence: TGTGCCAGCAGCAAAGCACGCCAGGGGGTATACGAGCAGTACTTC. This encodes CASSKARQGVYEQYF.